This T cell receptor beta chain appears in the sequencing data of a study of OX40 agonist ivuxolimab in advanced cancers. Only in-frame clones appear in the TCRdb table, and some are missing; sequencing was by immunoSEQ multiplex PCR. The repertoire holds fewer than 20,000 clones, with more than 65% as singletons. There are 14 residues in the CDR3. Germline values: CDR1 LGHNA, CDR2 YNFKEQ. Deletions cut 5 bases from V and 5 bases from J, with 14 bases between. The chain uses TRBV4-2 and TRBJ2-3; D might be TRBD2 (6 bases). Sequencing used CD4+ or CD8+ T cells sorted from blood, obtained in a trial of the OX40 agonist ivuxolimab. The receptor's source is an adult with an advanced solid tumor such as melanoma, head and neck, liver or kidney cancer. CDR3 sequence (DNA): TGTGCCAGCAGCGGCGGGGCATATCGAGATACGCAGTATTTT. This translates into CASSGGAYRDTQYF.